Listed here are 8 T cell receptor beta chains from one sample, sequenced in a study of blood T cell repertoires in COVID-19. Only in-frame clones appear in the TCRdb table, and some are missing; sequencing was by immunoSEQ multiplex PCR. Among about 260,000 clones listed, 80% to 90% were seen once. Sequencing input: peripheral blood. All receptors come from a woman aged 45-60 years who had recovered from COVID-19.

This clone showed up many times. The chain links TRBV7-8 to TRBJ2-3; 10 bases match TRBD1. The CDR3 contains 18 residues. Trimming at V came to 1 base and at J to 6 bases, leaving 13 bases not matched to a gene. Germline CDR1 SGHVS, CDR2 FQNEAQ. DNA of the CDR3: TGTGCCAGCAGCTTAGAATCTGTAGGGACAGGGGATTTCGATACGCAGTATTTT. It codes for CASSLESVGTGDFDTQYF.

The gene calls are TRBV9 and TRBJ2-3; a possible D gene is TRBD2 (6 bases). The CDR3 sequence is 13 residues long. The ends were cut back, 7 bases at V and 0 bases at J, with 9 bases in the middle. Germline V gives CDR1 SGDLS, CDR2 YYNGEE. The CDR3 coding sequence is TGTGCCAGCGGGACTTCTAGCACAGATACGCAGTATTTT. It translates to CASGTSSTDTQYF.

The chain is built from TRBV24-1 and TRBJ1-2, with D hard to call. Germline values: CDR1 KGHDR, CDR2 SFDVKD. The V gene lost 9 bases and the J gene lost 4 bases, with 14 bases spanning the gap. The CDR3 is 13 amino acids. The chain's CDR3 is CATSLGVFYGYTF. The CDR3 nucleotides are TGTGCCACCTCACTCGGAGTCTTCTATGGCTACACCTTC.

V and J are TRBV10-3 and TRBJ1-6, with 9 bases fitting TRBD1. The CDR3 sequence is 14 residues long. The trim removed 5 bases at V and 9 bases at J, leaving 5 bases unmatched. Germline lookup yields CDR1 ENHRY and CDR2 SYGVKD. CDR3 nucleotides: TGTGCCATCAGTCAGGCGGACAGGGGTTCACCCCTCCACTTT. Translated, it gives CAISQADRGSPLHF.

The gene calls are TRBV15 and TRBJ2-7; D perhaps matches TRBD2 (6 bases). V lost 5 bases and J 3 bases, leaving 14 bases between the germline ends. Germline loops: CDR1 LNHNV, CDR2 YYDKDF (reference sequence). The CDR3 covers 14 residues. In nucleotides, the CDR3 is TGTGCCACCAGCCCAGGGACTTACCGCTACGAGCAGTACTTC. Amino acids: CATSPGTYRYEQYF. The full variable domain, with the rest looked up from reference TRBV15 and TRBJ2-7, is DAMVIQNPRYQVTQFGKPVTLSCSQTLNHNVMYWYQQKSSQAPKLLFHYYDKDFNNEADTPDNFQSRRPNTSFCFLDIRSPGLGDTAMYLCATSPGTYRYEQYFGPGTRLTVT.

This clone has only a few counts. This chain connects TRBV6-5 to TRBJ2-2; D gene unclear. Trimming stripped 8 bases from V and 0 bases from J, with 10 bases between. The V gene's germline CDR1 is MNHEY and CDR2 SVGAGI. There are 14 residues in the CDR3. The CDR3 sequence is CASSTLTNTGELFF. The CDR3, as DNA: TGTGCCAGCTCTACCCTGACGAACACCGGGGAGCTGTTTTTT.

The V call is TRBV6-5, the J call TRBJ1-5; D is possibly TRBD1 (5 bases). V shed 10 bases and J shed 3 bases, with 13 bases lying between them. Germline values: CDR1 MNHEY, CDR2 SVGAGI. The CDR3 loop spans 13 amino acids. CDR3 sequence (DNA): TGTGCCACGAAAACGACAGACAATCAGCCCCAGCATTTT. Translated: CATKTTDNQPQHF.

The chain joins TRBV11-2 to TRBJ2-1, with TRBD1 identical over 9 bases. This CDR3 is 13 amino acids long. Germline trimming cut 5 bases from V and 6 bases from J; bases unmatched to any gene: 2. Germline-derived CDR1 and CDR2 are SGHAT and FQNNGV. CDR3 nucleotides: TGTGCCAGCAGCGGGGGACAGGGCAATGAGCAGTTCTTC. It translates to CASSGGQGNEQFF.